Listed here are 30 T cell receptor beta chains from one sample, sequenced in a study of PD-L1 blockade in urothelial cancer. Sequenced by immunoSEQ multiplex PCR; TCRdb stores in-frame clones only, minus some. The sample shows roughly 74,000 clones, about 85% of them seen only once. The specimen comprised PBMCs, sampled around atezolizumab (anti-PD-L1) treatment. Every receptor here comes from an older woman with urothelial cancer.

The gene calls are TRBV28 and TRBJ2-1, with 12 bases matching TRBD2. CDR1 and CDR2 (germline): MDHEN, SYDVKM. The CDR3 consists of 15 residues. The junction had 2 bases not matched to a gene; V was cut back by 5 bases and J by 3 bases. The CDR3 spells CASSLAGGIYNEQFF. The CDR3 region has the DNA TGTGCCAGCAGTCTAGCGGGAGGGATCTACAATGAGCAGTTCTTC.

This rearrangement joins TRBV30 to TRBJ2-7; tentatively, D is TRBD1 (6 bases). The CDR3 length is 13 residues. The germline V gene has CDR1 GTSNPN and CDR2 SVGIG (reference sequence). Trimming cost V 1 base and J 3 bases, with 10 bases left between them. The CDR3 DNA reads TGTGCCTGGAGTGCCAAAGGGGGCTACGAGCAGTACTTC. Translated: CAWSAKGGYEQYF.

In the case of this clone: The junction departs from germline at one end; a sequencing error may be responsible. The J gene is TRBJ2-3, the V gene TRBV29-1, with D unresolved. Per the germline V gene, CDR1 is SQVTM and CDR2 is ANQGSEA. The CDR3 has 13 amino acids. Here the CDR3 reads CSAETVRADTQYF. The CDR3 coding sequence is TGCAGCGCTGAAACGGTTCGCGCAGATACGCAGTATTTT.

This clone was seen many times. The V call is TRBV18, the J call TRBJ1-2; possibly TRBD1 for D (5 bases). This CDR3 has 14 amino acids. The V and J ends lost 0 bases and 4 bases respectively, with 9 bases between them. Looked up from germline, CDR1 is KGHSH and CDR2 is LQKENI. Written as DNA, the CDR3 is TGTGCCAGCTCACCACCCCACAGGACCTATGGCTACACCTTC. Amino acids: CASSPPHRTYGYTF.

The chain recombines TRBV11-2 with TRBJ2-1; 7 nucleotides match TRBD1. CDR3 length: 15 amino acids. Germline V gene sequence: CDR1 SGHAT, CDR2 FQNNGV. The ends lost 3 bases at V and 5 bases at J; junction bases unmatched: 7. This CDR3 reads CASSLGFDRDNEQFF. For the CDR3, the DNA is TGTGCCAGCAGCTTGGGATTCGACAGGGACAATGAGCAGTTCTTC.

DNA of the CDR3: TGCGCCAGCAGTCAATCCCGGACTAGCGGCCAAGAGACCCAGTACTTC. This translates into CASSQSRTSGQETQYF. The chain links TRBV23-1 to TRBJ2-5; TRBD2 matches at 10 bases. TRBV23-1 is an ORF, with its function uncertain. This CDR3 comprises 16 residues. V dropped 0 bases and J dropped 1; count of bases not matched to a gene: 2.

This clone was detected only once. The chain recombines TRBV5-1 with TRBJ1-1; D is perhaps TRBD1 (6 bases). This CDR3 contains 13 residues. Trimming cost V 4 bases and J 3 bases, with 10 bases left between them. Germline V gives CDR1 SGHRS, CDR2 YFSETQ. CDR3 DNA: TGCGCCAGCAGCCCAGGGGTCGACACTGAAGCTTTCTTT. As protein: CASSPGVDTEAFF.

This chain links TRBV11-3 with TRBJ2-1; tentative D call: TRBD2 (5 bases). Germline V gives CDR1 SGHNT, CDR2 YENEEA. This CDR3 contains 13 residues. The V end lost 2 bases, the J end lost 7 bases, and 9 bases lay between the germline ends. The CDR3 reads CASSLNPGNEQFF. CDR3 coding DNA: TGTGCCAGCAGCTTAAATCCGGGGAATGAGCAGTTCTTC.

This clone was seen more than once but under ten times. The chain couples TRBV5-4 to TRBJ2-1, with D tentatively TRBD2 (6 bases). This CDR3 has 15 amino acids. Trimming pared 4 bases from V and 5 bases from J, leaving 16 bases between. Germline loops: CDR1 SGHNT, CDR2 YYREEE (reference sequence). The CDR3 protein is CASSPGTEADNEQFF. The CDR3 DNA is TGTGCCAGCAGCCCGGGGACTGAAGCTGACAATGAGCAGTTCTTC.

Of note for this clone: This sample includes further DNA sequences coding for the same CDR3. The chain is built from TRBV7-6 and TRBJ1-4, with 9 bases identical to TRBD1. The CDR3 loop spans 15 amino acids. V shed 5 bases and J 3 bases; nucleotides not matched to a gene: 4. Germline CDR1 is SGHVS and CDR2 is FNYEAQ. This CDR3 is CASSPRQGANEKLFF. The CDR3 DNA is TGTGCCAGCAGCCCGAGACAGGGGGCTAATGAAAAACTGTTTTTT.

V is TRBV6-4 and J is TRBJ1-5, with TRBD1 matching over 10 bases. V lost 4 bases, J lost 1 base, and 13 bases stayed unmatched. In germline, CDR1 is MRHNA, CDR2 SNTAGT. The CDR3 extends over 19 amino acids. Here the CDR3 DNA reads TGTGCCAGCAGTGGGGAAGGGACAGGGGATCCGAACAGCAATCAGCCCCAGCATTTT. Its protein is CASSGEGTGDPNSNQPQHF.

The chain has TRBV28 and TRBJ2-7; 10 nucleotides agree with TRBD2. CDR1 and CDR2 from the germline V gene are MDHEN and SYDVKM. The junction had 12 bases not matched to a gene; V was cut back by 5 bases and J by 2 bases. This CDR3 has 17 amino acids. DNA of the CDR3: TGTGCCAGCAGTCACGAAGCGGGAGGGGCCTCAACCTACGAGCAGTACTTC. Its protein product is CASSHEAGGASTYEQYF.

This rearrangement joins TRBV5-1 to TRBJ2-1; 11 bases line up with TRBD2. Germline V gene data show CDR1 as SGHRS and CDR2 as YFSETQ. The CDR3 runs 16 residues. With 2 bases clipped from V and 4 bases from J, the junction kept 5 bases outside the gene matches. The CDR3 region is CASSFVAGGAYNEQFF. CDR3 DNA sequence: TGCGCCAGCAGCTTCGTAGCGGGGGGGGCATACAATGAGCAGTTCTTC.

The chain uses TRBV6-7 and TRBJ1-2, with D maybe TRBD1 (6 bases). TRBV6-7 is placed among ORFs of uncertain function. V lost 1 base to trimming and J lost 4 bases, with 10 bases between them. CDR3 size: 14 residues. The DNA for the CDR3 is TGTGCCAGCAGTTACTACAGGGTAGGCTATGGCTACACCTTC. This gives the protein CASSYYRVGYGYTF.

Only a few counts were recorded for this clone. The J gene is TRBJ2-1, the V gene TRBV9; 10 nucleotides agree with TRBD2. V lost 0 bases to trimming and J lost 7 bases; unmatched junction nucleotides: 1. The CDR3 length is 14 residues. Germline V gives CDR1 SGDLS, CDR2 YYNGEE. CDR3 nucleotide sequence: TGTGCCAGCAGCGTAGCACTAGCGGGGAATGAGCAGTTCTTC. Its translation is CASSVALAGNEQFF.

This chain links TRBV19 with TRBJ1-1, with D perhaps TRBD1 (6 bases). Per the germline V gene, CDR1 is LNHDA and CDR2 is SQIVND (reference sequence). The CDR3 is 11 residues long. The V gene lost 5 bases and the J gene lost 11 bases, with 12 bases spanning the gap. CDR3: CASSLGGEAFF. DNA of the CDR3: TGTGCCAGTAGTTTAGGGGGAGAGGCTTTCTTT.

For the CDR3, the DNA is TGTGCCAGCAGTCTATTCTACCCCTCCTACAATGAGCAGTTCTTC. As protein: CASSLFYPSYNEQFF. The chain combines TRBV27 with TRBJ2-1; D call uncertain. V lost 5 bases and J lost 0, with 11 bases in between. The CDR3 has 15 amino acids. The germline V gene has CDR1 MNHEY and CDR2 SMNVEV (reference sequence).

The DNA of the CDR3 is TGTGCCTGGAGGTGGACAGGGGTTCGTCAGTTCTTC. It translates to CAWRWTGVRQFF. The rearrangement joins TRBV30 to TRBJ2-1; 9 bases fit TRBD1. Germline assignment: CDR1 GTSNPN and CDR2 SVGIG (reference sequence). V trimming: 3 bases; J trimming: 13 bases; junction bases outside the gene matches: 7. There are 12 residues in the CDR3. The full variable domain, in which reference TRBV30 and TRBJ2-1 provide the parts outside the CDR3, is SQTIHQWPATLVQPVGSPLSLECTVEGTSNPNLYWYRQAAGRGLQLLFYSVGIGQISSEVPQNLSASRPQDRQFILSSKKLLLSDSGFYLCAWRWTGVRQFFGPGTRLTVL.

This clone is categorized as medium-sized. V usage is TRBV18 and J usage is TRBJ2-1; D uncertain. Trimming removed 0 bases from V and 8 bases from J, with 8 bases in between. There are 13 residues in the CDR3. The germline V gene has CDR1 KGHSH and CDR2 LQKENI. As DNA, the CDR3 is TGTGCCAGCTCACCACCCCCCCCCGATGAGCAGTTCTTC. Translation: CASSPPPPDEQFF.

V is TRBV4-3 and J is TRBJ2-5, with 11 bases matching TRBD2. Germline V gives CDR1 LGHNA, CDR2 YSLEER. The ends lost 4 bases at V and 5 bases at J; junction bases unmatched: 3. The CDR3 is made up of 14 amino acids. The CDR3 loop is CASSPTSGGETQYF. CDR3 bases: TGCGCCAGCAGCCCCACTAGCGGGGGCGAGACCCAGTACTTC.

The chain has TRBV6-5 and TRBJ1-2; tentatively, D is TRBD1 (5 bases). V gave up 1 base and J gave up 6 bases, with 18 bases separating them. The CDR3 has 16 residues. The germline CDR1 and CDR2 sequences are MNHEY and SVGAGI. The CDR3 protein is CASSYWQGRPGDGYTF. CDR3 bases: TGTGCCAGCAGTTACTGGCAGGGTCGCCCGGGGGATGGCTACACCTTC.

The gene calls are TRBV11-3 and TRBJ1-1, with TRBD1 identical over 8 bases. Germline V gives CDR1 SGHNT, CDR2 YENEEA. J gave up 2 bases and V 1 base, and 3 bases lay outside the gene matches. CDR3 length: 15 amino acids. The CDR3 is CASSLGGQGNTEAFF. The CDR3 coding sequence is TGTGCCAGCAGCTTAGGCGGACAGGGCAACACTGAAGCTTTCTTT.

The V and J genes are TRBV28 and TRBJ2-2; D is uncertain. The length of the CDR3 is 13 residues. Germline V gene sequence: CDR1 MDHEN, CDR2 SYDVKM. V shed 4 bases and J shed 3 bases, with 6 bases lying between them. DNA for the CDR3: TGTGCCAGCAGTTCCCGGTACACCGGGGAGCTGTTTTTT. Translation gives CASSSRYTGELFF.

V and J are TRBV6-4 and TRBJ1-4; TRBD1 matches 8 bases. This CDR3 region has 15 residues. The ends lost 7 bases at V and 7 bases at J; junction bases unmatched: 11. Germline CDR1 reads MRHNA; CDR2 reads SNTAGT. The CDR3 loop is CASTIKAGGPEKLFF. As DNA, the CDR3 is TGTGCCAGCACCATAAAGGCAGGGGGCCCTGAAAAACTGTTTTTT.

The gene calls are TRBV6-5 and TRBJ2-1; 8 positions match TRBD1. With 5 bases clipped from V and 9 bases from J, the junction kept 12 bases outside the gene matches. CDR1 is MNHEY and CDR2 is SVGAGI in the germline V gene. This CDR3 contains 15 residues. CDR3 in amino acids: CASSKRQGTHSEQFF. In nucleotides, the CDR3 is TGTGCCAGCAGTAAAAGACAGGGGACCCACAGTGAGCAGTTCTTC.

The rearrangement uses TRBV5-8 and TRBJ2-5; 9 positions agree with TRBD2. Germline trimming cut 7 bases from V and 5 bases from J; bases unmatched to any gene: 18. Looked up from germline, CDR1 is SGHTS and CDR2 is YDEGEE. This CDR3 region has 17 residues. The DNA of the CDR3 is TGTGCCAGCGGAGCAAGGCCTCCGGGACTAGCTGTTGAGACCCAGTACTTC. Encoded protein: CASGARPPGLAVETQYF.

This chain links TRBV19 with TRBJ2-7, with 7 bases fitting TRBD2. The germline CDR1 and CDR2 sequences are LNHDA and SQIVND (reference sequence). The CDR3 is 14 residues long. Trimming cost V 5 bases and J 0 bases; bases outside gene matches: 4. For the CDR3, the DNA is TGTGCCAGTAGTCCTACTAGCGACTCCTACGAGCAGTACTTC. Translated: CASSPTSDSYEQYF.

This chain joins TRBV7-2 and TRBJ2-1, with 7 bases lining up with TRBD2. Per germline, CDR1 SGHTA and CDR2 FQGNSA. The ends lost 3 bases at V and 4 bases at J; junction bases unmatched: 9. The CDR3 consists of 16 residues. The CDR3 is CASSFRRGLSYNEQFF. CDR3 nucleotide sequence: TGTGCCAGCAGCTTCCGTAGGGGACTAAGTTACAATGAGCAGTTCTTC.

The V gene is TRBV28, the J gene TRBJ2-2; 8 nucleotides line up with TRBD1. Germline V gene data show CDR1 as MDHEN and CDR2 as SYDVKM. This CDR3 is 15 amino acids long. V shed 5 bases, J shed 4 bases, and the junction held 6 bases outside the gene matches. CDR3 sequence: CASSPPGTGTGELFF. In DNA form, the CDR3 reads TGTGCCAGCAGTCCACCAGGGACAGGCACCGGGGAGCTGTTTTTT.

The gene calls are TRBV10-1 and TRBJ2-3, with TRBD1 matching 8 bases. There are 12 residues in the CDR3. V lost 8 bases, J lost 3 bases, and 1 base stayed unmatched. Germline lookup yields CDR1 WNHNN and CDR2 SYGVQD (reference sequence). CDR3 nucleotides: TGCGCCAGCGGACAGGGAACAGATACGCAGTATTTT. It yields the protein CASGQGTDTQYF.